One and the same sample provided the 5 T cell receptor beta chains below, sequenced in a study of blood T cell repertoires in COVID-19. Measured with immunoSEQ multiplex PCR; TCRdb has only the in-frame clones, and not every one. The data contain under 130,000 clones, about 75% of them singletons. Sample: peripheral blood. The receptors here all came from a woman in her 70s with acute or convalescent COVID-19.

In this sample, this clone turned up a few times. The genes are TRBV2 and TRBJ2-7; D is perhaps TRBD1 (6 bases). CDR1 is SNHLY, CDR2 FYNNEI, per germline. This CDR3 has 14 amino acids. V shed 4 bases and J shed 0 bases, with 10 bases lying between them. The CDR3 spells CASSGQGISYEQYF. The CDR3 DNA sequence: TGTGCCAGCAGTGGCCAGGGGATCTCCTACGAGCAGTACTTC.

This clone appeared once. The CDR3 DNA sequence: TGTGCCACCAGTGGACAGGCCAATGAGCAGTTCTTC. Translated, it gives CATSGQANEQFF. V is TRBV24-1 and J is TRBJ2-1, with D perhaps matching TRBD1 (6 bases). The V gene's germline CDR1 is KGHDR and CDR2 SFDVKD. CDR3 length equals 12 residues. The ends were cut back, 5 bases at V and 6 bases at J, with 7 bases in the middle.

The rearrangement uses TRBV2 and TRBJ2-3, with D perhaps matching TRBD1 (6 bases). V was clipped by 8 bases and J by 5 bases, with 8 bases between them. CDR3 length: 11 residues. CDR1 and CDR2 from the germline V gene are SNHLY and FYNNEI. This CDR3 is CASSTGDTQYF. The CDR3 bases are TGTGCCAGCTCGACAGGAGATACGCAGTATTTT.

Here the CDR3 reads CASSSDPQQATQYF. The CDR3, as DNA: TGTGCCAGTAGTTCGGACCCGCAACAGGCCACCCAGTACTTC. The gene calls are TRBV19 and TRBJ2-5; a possible D gene is TRBD1 (5 bases). Germline loops: CDR1 LNHDA, CDR2 SQIVND (reference sequence). The V gene lost 5 bases and the J gene lost 8 bases, with 18 bases spanning the gap. This CDR3 is 14 amino acids long.

CDR3 coding DNA: TGTGCCAGCAGTGTAAGGGGGCTCTTCGATTACAATGAGCAGTTCTTC. Translating gives CASSVRGLFDYNEQFF. The genes are TRBV27 and TRBJ2-1; 7 bases line up with TRBD1. The CDR3 extends over 16 amino acids. J lost 4 bases, V lost 5 bases, and 11 bases had no gene match. Germline lookup yields CDR1 MNHEY and CDR2 SMNVEV (reference sequence).